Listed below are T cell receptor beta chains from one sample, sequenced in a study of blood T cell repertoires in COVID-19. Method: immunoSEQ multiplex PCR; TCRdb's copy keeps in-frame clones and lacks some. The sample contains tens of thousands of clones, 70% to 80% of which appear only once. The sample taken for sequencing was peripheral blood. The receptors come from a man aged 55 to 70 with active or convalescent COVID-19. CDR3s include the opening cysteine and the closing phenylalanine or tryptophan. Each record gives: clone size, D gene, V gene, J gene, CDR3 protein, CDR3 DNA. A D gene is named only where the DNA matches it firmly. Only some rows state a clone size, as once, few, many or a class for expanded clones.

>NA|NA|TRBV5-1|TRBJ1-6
CASSSEGFSPLHF
TGCGCCAGCAGCTCGGAGGGATTCTCACCCCTCCACTTT
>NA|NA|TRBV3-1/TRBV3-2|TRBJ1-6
CASSQGAVSPLHF
TGTGCCAGCAGCCAAGGAGCGGTTTCACCCCTCCACTTT
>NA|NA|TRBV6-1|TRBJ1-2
CASSEARESNGYTF
TGTGCCAGCAGTGAAGCACGGGAATCTAATGGCTACACCTTC
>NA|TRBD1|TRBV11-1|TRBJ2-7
CASTGQGTLEQYF
TGTGCCAGCACCGGACAGGGCACGCTCGAGCAGTACTTC
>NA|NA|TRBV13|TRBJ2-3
CASSSRGSTDTQYF
TGTGCCAGCAGTTCCCGGGGGAGCACAGATACGCAGTATTTT
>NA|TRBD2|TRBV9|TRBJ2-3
CASSVWRGGGDTLYF
TGTGCCAGCAGCGTATGGCGGGGGGGCGGAGATACGCTTTATTTT
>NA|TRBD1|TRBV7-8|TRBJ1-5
CASSLTGQWSNQPQHF
TGTGCCAGCAGCTTGACGGGACAGTGGAGCAATCAGCCCCAGCATTTT
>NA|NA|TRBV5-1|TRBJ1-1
CASSSRSAVGEAFF
TGCGCCAGCAGCTCTCGTAGTGCGGTTGGTGAAGCTTTCTTT
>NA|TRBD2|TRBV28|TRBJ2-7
CASSFAGGLNEQYF
TGTGCCAGCAGTTTCGCGGGGGGGCTGAACGAGCAGTACTTC
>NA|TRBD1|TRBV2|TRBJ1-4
CASSIQGASNEKLFF
TGTGCCAGCAGCATACAGGGGGCTTCTAATGAAAAACTGTTTTTT
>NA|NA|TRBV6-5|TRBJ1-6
CASSYSTELYNSPLHF
TGTGCCAGCAGTTACTCGACAGAGCTATATAATTCACCCCTCCACTTT
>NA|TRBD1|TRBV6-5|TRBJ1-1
CASRTGGFTEAFF
TGTGCCAGCAGAACAGGGGGCTTCACTGAAGCTTTCTTT
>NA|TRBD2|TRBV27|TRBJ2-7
CASCRLAGYEQYF
TGTGCCAGCTGCCGACTAGCGGGCTACGAGCAGTACTTC
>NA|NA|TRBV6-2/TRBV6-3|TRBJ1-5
CASSYGEGIIAPQHF
TGTGCCAGCAGTTACGGGGAGGGGATAATCGCGCCCCAGCATTTT
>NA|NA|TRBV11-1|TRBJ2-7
CASSLRPGGSYEQYF
TGTGCCAGCAGCTTAAGGCCAGGAGGTTCCTACGAGCAGTACTTC
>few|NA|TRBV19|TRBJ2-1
CASRSSGDEQFF
TGTGCCAGTAGGTCCAGCGGCGATGAGCAGTTCTTC
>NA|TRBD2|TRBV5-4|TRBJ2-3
CASSPASGGEADTQYF
TGTGCCAGCAGCCCAGCTAGCGGGGGGGAAGCAGATACGCAGTATTTT
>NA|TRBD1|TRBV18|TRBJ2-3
CASSRTGLGTDTQYF
TGTGCCAGCTCACGGACAGGGCTGGGGACAGATACGCAGTATTTT
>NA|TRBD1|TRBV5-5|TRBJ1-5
CASSLVDRTWGGNQPQHF
TGTGCCAGCAGCTTGGTGGACAGGACGTGGGGGGGCAATCAGCCCCAGCATTTT
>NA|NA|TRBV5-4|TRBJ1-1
CALGGAREYTEAFF
TGTGCCCTTGGGGGGGCAAGGGAATACACTGAAGCTTTCTTT
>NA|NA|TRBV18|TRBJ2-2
CASSPVPRGNTGELFF
TGTGCCAGCTCACCAGTGCCGCGGGGGAACACCGGGGAGCTGTTTTTT
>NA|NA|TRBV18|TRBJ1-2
CASSPSRSYGYTF
TGTGCCAGCTCACCCAGTCGGAGCTATGGCTACACCTTC
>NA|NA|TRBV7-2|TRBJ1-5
CASSLDPGRPQHF
TGTGCCAGCAGCTTAGATCCTGGCCGGCCCCAGCATTTT
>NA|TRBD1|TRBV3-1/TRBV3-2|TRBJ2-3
CASSQGTGPDTQYF
TGTGCCAGCAGCCAGGGGACAGGGCCTGATACGCAGTATTTT
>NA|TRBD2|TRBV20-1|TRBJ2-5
CSASSSGGSWTQYF
TGCAGTGCTAGTTCTAGCGGGGGCTCATGGACCCAGTACTTC
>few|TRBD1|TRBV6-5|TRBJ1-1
CASTRQGPNTEAFF
TGTGCCAGCACGAGACAGGGCCCTAACACTGAAGCTTTCTTT
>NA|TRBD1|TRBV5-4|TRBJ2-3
CASSAYRGSTDTQYF
TGTGCCAGCAGCGCGTACAGGGGTAGCACAGATACGCAGTATTTT
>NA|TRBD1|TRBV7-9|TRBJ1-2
CASSYQAPGQGFGYTF
TGTGCCAGCAGTTACCAAGCGCCGGGACAGGGGTTCGGCTACACCTTC
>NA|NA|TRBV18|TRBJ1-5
CASSSRGIGDQPQHF
TGTGCCAGCTCATCAAGGGGAATTGGGGATCAGCCCCAGCATTTT
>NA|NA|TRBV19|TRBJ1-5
CASSIMDSGNQPQHF
TGTGCCAGTAGTATTATGGACAGTGGCAATCAGCCCCAGCATTTT
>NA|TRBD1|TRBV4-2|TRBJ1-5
CASSRDRESLNQPQHF
TGTGCCAGCAGCCGGGACAGGGAATCTTTAAATCAGCCCCAGCATTTT
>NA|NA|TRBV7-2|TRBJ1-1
CASSYPSRGQGEAFF
TGTGCCAGCAGCTACCCTTCCCGGGGACAAGGGGAAGCTTTCTTT
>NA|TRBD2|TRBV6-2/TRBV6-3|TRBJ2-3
CASSYDPAGDITDTQYF
TGTGCCAGCAGTTACGATCCAGCGGGGGATATCACAGATACGCAGTATTTT
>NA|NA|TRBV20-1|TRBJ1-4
CSASDQAREKLFF
TGCAGTGCTAGTGATCAGGCCAGGGAAAAACTGTTTTTT
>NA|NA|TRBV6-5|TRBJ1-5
CASSYGHSNQPQHF
TGTGCCAGCAGTTACGGACATAGCAATCAGCCCCAGCATTTT
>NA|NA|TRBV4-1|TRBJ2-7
CASSQSPQGFEQYF
TGCGCCAGCAGCCAATCGCCCCAGGGTTTCGAGCAGTACTTC
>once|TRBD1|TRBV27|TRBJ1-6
CASSVDRGDNSPLHF
TGTGCCAGCAGTGTTGACAGGGGGGATAATTCACCCCTCCACTTT
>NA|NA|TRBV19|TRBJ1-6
CASSTSRDSPLHF
TGTGCCAGTAGTACCTCACGGGATTCACCCCTCCACTTT
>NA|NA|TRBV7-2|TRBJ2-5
CASSIGNQETQYF
TGTGCCAGCAGCATCGGGAACCAAGAGACCCAGTACTTC
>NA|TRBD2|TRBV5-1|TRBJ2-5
CASSLAGGVETQYF
TGCGCCAGCAGCTTAGCGGGGGGCGTAGAGACCCAGTACTTC
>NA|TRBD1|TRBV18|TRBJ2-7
CASSPGQGTYEQYF
TGTGCCAGCTCACCGGGACAGGGGACCTACGAGCAGTACTTC
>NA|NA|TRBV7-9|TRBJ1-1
CASSSQQNTEAFF
TGTGCCAGCAGCTCCCAACAGAACACTGAAGCTTTCTTT
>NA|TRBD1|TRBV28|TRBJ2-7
CASKGQGGYEQYF
TGTGCCAGCAAGGGACAGGGAGGTTACGAGCAGTACTTC